The rows below give T cell receptor beta chains drawn from one sample of a study of T cell responses to AZD1222 COVID-19 vaccine. Here immunoSEQ multiplex PCR was the method, and the copy in TCRdb shows in-frame clones only, minus some. The sample includes about 96,000 clones, about 88% seen only once; the top ten take roughly 1.7%. Here the sequenced sample was peripheral blood, taken on day 0 of AZD1222 vaccination. The receptors here all came from an adult in good health. Both conserved end residues are part of each CDR3. The D gene is left open where the match is weak. Part of the rows lack a size; the others show once, few, many or a class for expanded clones.

clone size | J gene | V gene | D gene | CDR3 protein
. | TRBJ1-1 | TRBV6-4 | TRBD1 | CASRDRGMNTEAFF
. | TRBJ1-5 | TRBV7-9 | . | CASSQDSSTAQHF
. | TRBJ2-4 | TRBV29-1 | . | CSVVLAGKNIQYF
. | TRBJ2-2 | TRBV7-2 | TRBD1 | CASSTTRDRANTGELFF
. | TRBJ2-3 | TRBV7-3 | . | CASSVHVGGVADTQYF
. | TRBJ1-1 | TRBV21-1 | . | CASSLPGQGRNTEAFF
. | TRBJ2-2 | TRBV9 | . | CASSDRPHTGELFF
. | TRBJ2-4 | TRBV7-2 | TRBD1 | CASSFRTGENIQYF
. | TRBJ1-2 | TRBV18 | . | CASSTIPGTTEHGYTF
. | TRBJ1-2 | TRBV7-2 | . | CASSSEAVYGYTF
. | TRBJ1-1 | TRBV12-3/TRBV12-4 | . | CASRWVEGKAFF
. | TRBJ1-1 | TRBV19 | . | CASSTTTRGNTEAFF
. | TRBJ2-2 | TRBV7-2 | TRBD1 | CASSRDSHIRELFF
. | TRBJ2-7 | TRBV7-8 | TRBD2 | CASSLGSGGAYEQYF
once | TRBJ2-1 | TRBV9 | . | CASSADLGRYNEQFF
. | TRBJ1-2 | TRBV3-1/TRBV3-2 | . | CASSQDRTGPGYTF
once | TRBJ2-7 | TRBV3-1/TRBV3-2 | . | CARPTTNQQEPSYEQYF
. | TRBJ1-1 | TRBV11-2 | . | CASSSWGVGAFF
. | TRBJ2-6 | TRBV2 | TRBD1 | CASSPDRLDSGANVLTF
once | TRBJ2-7 | TRBV5-1 | . | CASSLGQGTSYEQYF
. | TRBJ1-6 | TRBV10-3 | TRBD1 | CAISGGQGSDSPLHF
once | TRBJ2-7 | TRBV30 | TRBD1 | CAWSQGGSNEQYF
. | TRBJ1-2 | TRBV9 | TRBD1 | CASSVQGDLYGYTF
. | TRBJ2-3 | TRBV11-3 | . | CASSQGTDTTDTQYF
. | TRBJ2-7 | TRBV2 | . | CASTRESSSHEQYF
. | TRBJ1-2 | TRBV10-1 | TRBD1 | CASSDGDSPAYGYTF
. | TRBJ1-2 | TRBV19 | . | CASSQQGRDYGYTF
. | TRBJ2-2 | TRBV19 | . | CASSIRAHSGTGELFF